A single sample is the source of the 22 T cell receptor beta chains below, sequenced in a study of blood T cell repertoires in COVID-19. Profiled with immunoSEQ multiplex PCR; TCRdb holds only in-frame clones, not every one. This sample has about 81,000 clones, with roughly 89% found just once. Sequenced: peripheral blood. The receptors derive from a woman aged 50 to 60 in a cohort sampled during active COVID-19.

This chain uses TRBV7-5 with TRBJ2-7; the DNA was not used to check the table's D call, TRBD2. TRBV7-5 is an annotated pseudogene. The CDR3 is 16 residues long. The chain's CDR3 is CARSQVGLAGGFEQYF. For the CDR3, the DNA is TGTGCCAGAAGCCAAGTCGGGCTAGCGGGAGGGTTCGAGCAGTACTTC.

The rearrangement links TRBV28 to TRBJ1-2; 7 bases match TRBD1. The CDR3 length is 11 residues. Germline V gene lookup returns CDR1 MDHEN and CDR2 SYDVKM. The trim removed 5 bases at V and 10 bases at J, leaving 4 bases unmatched. The CDR3 protein is CASSTTGAYTF. CDR3 nucleotides: TGTGCCAGCAGTACCACAGGGGCCTACACCTTC.

The V and J genes are TRBV7-9 and TRBJ2-3; tentatively, D is TRBD1 (6 bases). Deletions cut 6 bases from V and 2 bases from J, with 9 bases between. This CDR3 has 13 residues. Germline V lookup: CDR1 SEHNR, CDR2 FQNEAQ (reference sequence). The CDR3 nucleotides read TGTGCCAGCAGGCGGACAGCCACAGATACGCAGTATTTT. Amino acids: CASRRTATDTQYF.

This clone has a handful of counts. This chain links TRBV5-1 with TRBJ1-6; 7 nucleotides align to TRBD1. The CDR3 consists of 13 residues. The V gene's germline CDR1 is SGHRS and CDR2 YFSETQ. With V trimmed by 4 bases and J by 7 bases, 2 bases remained unmatched. CDR3 loop: CASSTDRNSPLHF. DNA for the CDR3: TGCGCCAGCAGCACGGACAGGAATTCACCCCTCCACTTT.

V is TRBV10-3 and J is TRBJ2-3; a weak D match, TRBD2 (6 bases). The germline V gene has CDR1 ENHRY and CDR2 SYGVKD. Trimming left V 5 bases short and J 4 bases short, with 16 bases between. CDR3 size: 15 residues. CDR3 sequence reads: CAISRLVSRADTQYF. The CDR3 bases are TGTGCCATCAGTCGACTAGTGAGCCGCGCAGATACGCAGTATTTT.

This chain connects TRBV19 to TRBJ2-5; D not resolved. V lost 3 bases and J 5 bases, leaving 4 bases between the germline ends. The CDR3 runs to 11 residues. Germline V gives CDR1 LNHDA, CDR2 SQIVND (reference sequence). The CDR3, as DNA: TGTGCCAGTAGTATTGCGGAGACCCAGTACTTC. It yields the protein CASSIAETQYF.

The rearrangement links TRBV7-9 to TRBJ2-7; TRBD2 matches at 10 bases. Germline CDR1 and CDR2: SEHNR and FQNEAQ (reference sequence). The CDR3 runs to 19 residues. V gave up 5 bases and J gave up 5 bases; unmatched junction bases: 21. The CDR3 loop reads CASSARGGQPAGGPNEQYF. CDR3 bases: TGTGCCAGCAGCGCTAGGGGGGGCCAGCCAGCGGGAGGGCCGAACGAGCAGTACTTC.

The genes are TRBV24-1 and TRBJ2-3; 10 bases map to TRBD1. Germline lookup yields CDR1 KGHDR and CDR2 SFDVKD. Losses at the gene ends were 10 bases for V and 2 bases for J; bases not matched to a gene: 5. The CDR3 length is 14 residues. CDR3 nucleotides: TGTGCCACGTCCGGGACAGGGGCCACAGATACGCAGTATTTT. This encodes CATSGTGATDTQYF.

The J gene is TRBJ2-7, the V gene TRBV6-5; 9 positions agree with TRBD1. The CDR3 totals 14 residues. CDR1 and CDR2 from the germline V gene are MNHEY and SVGAGI. The trim removed 6 bases at V and 3 bases at J, leaving 6 bases unmatched. The CDR3 is CASRKGQGNYEQYF. CDR3 nucleotide sequence: TGTGCCAGCAGAAAGGGACAGGGTAACTACGAGCAGTACTTC.

The V and J genes are TRBV5-1 and TRBJ2-5, with D perhaps TRBD2 (6 bases). The V gene's germline CDR1 is SGHRS and CDR2 YFSETQ. This CDR3 has 16 amino acids. The germline V and J ends were trimmed by 1 base and 4 bases, with 17 bases remaining between them. The CDR3: CASSLSSGPIRETQYF. CDR3 nucleotides: TGCGCCAGCAGCTTGTCGAGCGGGCCGATTCGAGAGACCCAGTACTTC.

This chain uses TRBV24-1 with TRBJ2-1; 10 bases align to TRBD2. Germline V gives CDR1 KGHDR, CDR2 SFDVKD. J was trimmed by 9 bases and V by 4 bases; bases with no gene match: 11. The CDR3 runs to 16 residues. Here the CDR3 reads CATSDNEAGGPFEQFF. The CDR3 DNA reads TGTGCCACCAGTGACAACGAAGCGGGGGGGCCCTTTGAGCAGTTCTTC.

The chain recombines TRBV2 with TRBJ2-1, with 7 nucleotides matching TRBD1. Germline assignment: CDR1 SNHLY and CDR2 FYNNEI. CDR3 length: 15 amino acids. J lost 5 bases, V lost 6 bases, and 10 bases had no gene match. The CDR3 DNA sequence: TGTGCCAGCAGCAACGTTTTACAGGGGAACAATGAGCAGTTCTTC. Translation: CASSNVLQGNNEQFF. Full variable domain (rest looked up from reference TRBV2 and TRBJ2-1): EPEVTQTPSHQVTQMGQEVILRCVPISNHLYFYWYRQILGQKVEFLVSFYNNEISEKSEIFDDQFSVERPDGSNFTLKIRSTKLEDSAMYFCASSNVLQGNNEQFFGPGTRLTVL.

The table lists this clone with a count of one. The chain links TRBV27 to TRBJ2-3, with D tentatively TRBD2 (6 bases). Trimming left V 2 bases short and J 3 bases short, with 15 bases between. Per the germline V gene, CDR1 is MNHEY and CDR2 is SMNVEV (reference sequence). This CDR3 contains 16 residues. The CDR3 loop reads CASSLNRLLATDTQYF. The CDR3 bases are TGTGCCAGCAGTTTAAATCGGTTACTAGCAACAGATACGCAGTATTTT.

V gene TRBV10-3 combines with J gene TRBJ1-1; D gene ambiguous. CDR3 length: 13 residues. V was shortened by 2 bases and J by 1 base, with 5 bases between the two germline ends. The germline gives CDR1 ENHRY, CDR2 SYGVKD. CDR3: CAISEMANTEAFF. The DNA of the CDR3 is TGTGCCATCAGTGAGATGGCGAACACTGAAGCTTTCTTT.

The CDR3 region has the DNA TGTGCCAGCAGTTTATTCCAGCGGAGCACAGATACGCAGTATTTT. Translation: CASSLFQRSTDTQYF. This rearrangement joins TRBV28 to TRBJ2-3; perhaps TRBD2 as D (5 bases). The CDR3 length is 15 residues. Germline CDR1 reads MDHEN; CDR2 reads SYDVKM. The V gene lost 1 base and the J gene lost 0 bases, with 8 bases spanning the gap.

The chain carries TRBV9 and TRBJ2-1; TRBD2 agrees at 14 bases. J was trimmed by 6 bases and V by 6 bases; bases with no gene match: 2. The V gene's germline CDR1 is SGDLS and CDR2 YYNGEE. There are 14 residues in the CDR3. CDR3 sequence: CASTGLAGGNEQFF. Written as DNA, the CDR3 is TGTGCCAGCACCGGACTAGCGGGGGGCAATGAGCAGTTCTTC.

The chain is built from TRBV2 and TRBJ2-5; 13 bases line up with TRBD2. Germline V CDR1 and CDR2: SNHLY, FYNNEI. This CDR3 is built from 15 residues. The trim removed 6 bases at V and 2 bases at J, leaving 3 bases unmatched. This chain's CDR3 is CASSVLAGGQETQYF. The CDR3 DNA reads TGTGCCAGCAGCGTACTAGCGGGAGGGCAAGAGACCCAGTACTTC.

This rearrangement joins TRBV6-5 to TRBJ1-2; 7 bases line up with TRBD1. V shed 3 bases, J shed 6 bases, and the junction held 10 bases outside the gene matches. The V gene's germline CDR1 is MNHEY and CDR2 SVGAGI. This CDR3 has 15 residues. The CDR3 sequence: CASSYSGQPFDGYTF. The CDR3, as DNA: TGTGCCAGCAGTTATTCGGGACAGCCCTTCGATGGCTACACCTTC.

V and J are TRBV7-8 and TRBJ1-4; 8 bases map to TRBD1. The CDR3 is 15 amino acids. CDR1 and CDR2 from the germline V gene are SGHVS and FQNEAQ. Trimming cost V 1 base and J 8 bases; bases outside gene matches: 6. This CDR3 is CASSLGTGSGEKLFF. In DNA, the CDR3 is TGTGCCAGCAGCTTAGGGACAGGGTCAGGGGAAAAACTGTTTTTT.

This clone was observed once. This chain links TRBV28 with TRBJ2-6; D might be TRBD2 (5 bases). The CDR3 totals 14 residues. Per the germline V gene, CDR1 is MDHEN and CDR2 is SYDVKM. Between the trimmed V and J ends, which lost 6 bases and 4 bases, there was a span of 10 bases. The CDR3 loop is CASREGPGANVLTF. Written as DNA, the CDR3 is TGTGCCAGCAGAGAGGGTCCCGGGGCCAACGTCCTGACTTTC. Drawing the rest from reference TRBV28 and TRBJ2-6, the complete variable domain is DVKVTQSSRYLVKRTGEKVFLECVQDMDHENMFWYRQDPGLGLRLIYFSYDVKMKEKGDIPEGYSVSREKKERFSLILESASTNQTSMYLCASREGPGANVLTFGAGSRLTVL.

The rearrangement joins TRBV2 to TRBJ1-1; maybe TRBD1 (6 bases). CDR3 length: 15 residues. Germline V gene data show CDR1 as SNHLY and CDR2 as FYNNEI. V was shortened by 10 bases and J by 0 bases, with 18 bases between the two germline ends. CDR3 region: CAIPYRELMNTEAFF. The CDR3 DNA follows: TGTGCCATCCCCTACAGGGAGCTTATGAACACTGAAGCTTTCTTT.

This clone appeared many times. Other DNA sequences in this specimen translate into the identical CDR3. CDR3 bases: TGTGCCAGCAGCGTAGCAGGGGACACTGAAGCTTTCTTT. Protein product: CASSVAGDTEAFF. This chain links TRBV9 with TRBJ1-1; perhaps TRBD1 as D (6 bases). Trimming cost V 0 bases and J 3 bases, with 6 bases left between them. This CDR3 spans 13 amino acids. The germline CDR1 and CDR2 sequences are SGDLS and YYNGEE.